A selection of T cell receptor beta chains follows, all from one sample in a study of early T cells in non-severe SARS-CoV-2 infection. TCRdb recomputed calls from the 5' RACE reads with MiXCR, one row per CDR3 protein. The sample shows about 81,000 distinct CDR3 sequences, 6% to 7% of them seen only once. The sequenced sample consisted of whole blood. Receptor source: an adult who was a healthcare worker with PCR-confirmed SARS-CoV-2 infection or an uninfected control (not recorded which). The CDR3 runs from the conserved cysteine through the conserved F or W. D genes are given only for firm matches. A row's size may be missing; if present it is once, few, many or a size class.

CDR3 length: 19; V gene: TRBV6-6; D gene: .; clone size: .; J gene: TRBJ1-2; CDR3 DNA: TGTGCCAGCAGAACGACTAAGCCCCCATTCCGTGCTGCTAACTATGGCTACACCTTC; CDR3 protein: CASRTTKPPFRAANYGYTF
CDR3 length: 19; V gene: TRBV11-2; D gene: .; clone size: .; J gene: TRBJ2-6; CDR3 DNA: TGTGCCAGCAGCTTATTGTTGGGAATAGAGTTCTCTGGGGCCAACGTCCTGACTTTC; CDR3 protein: CASSLLLGIEFSGANVLTF
CDR3 length: 13; V gene: TRBV28; D gene: .; clone size: .; J gene: TRBJ1-3; CDR3 DNA: TGTGCCAGCAGCCGCGTCTCTGGAAACACCATATATTTT; CDR3 protein: CASSRVSGNTIYF
CDR3 length: 15; V gene: TRBV27; D gene: TRBD2; clone size: many; J gene: TRBJ2-7; CDR3 DNA: TGTGCCAGCAGCCCTACTAGCGGAGCCTCCTACGAGCAGTACTTC; CDR3 protein: CASSPTSGASYEQYF
CDR3 length: 15; V gene: TRBV18; D gene: .; clone size: .; J gene: TRBJ2-7; CDR3 DNA: TGTGCCAGCTCACCACGTCGGACGGCCTCCTACGAGCAGTACTTC; CDR3 protein: CASSPRRTASYEQYF
CDR3 length: 13; V gene: TRBV24-1; D gene: TRBD2; clone size: .; J gene: TRBJ2-1; CDR3 DNA: TGTGCCGCGCCCCGGCGGGAGGGCTATGAGCAGTTCTTC; CDR3 protein: CAAPRREGYEQFF
CDR3 length: 14; V gene: TRBV7-9; D gene: TRBD1; clone size: many; J gene: TRBJ2-1; CDR3 DNA: TGTGCCAGCAGCTTAGAGGGACAGAACAATGAGCAGTTCTTC; CDR3 protein: CASSLEGQNNEQFF
CDR3 length: 14; V gene: TRBV6-2/TRBV6-3; D gene: .; clone size: many; J gene: TRBJ1-6; CDR3 DNA: TGTGCCAGCAGTTCCGGCAGCTATAATTCACCCCTCCACTTT; CDR3 protein: CASSSGSYNSPLHF
CDR3 length: 14; V gene: TRBV7-2; D gene: TRBD1; clone size: .; J gene: TRBJ1-1; CDR3 DNA: TGTGCCAGCAGCTTCCTAGACAGGGGCACTGAAGCTTTCTTT; CDR3 protein: CASSFLDRGTEAFF
CDR3 length: 13; V gene: TRBV11-2; D gene: .; clone size: medium-sized; J gene: TRBJ2-1; CDR3 DNA: TGTGCCAGCAGCTTAGGAGTCAACAATGAGCAGTTCTTC; CDR3 protein: CASSLGVNNEQFF
CDR3 length: 14; V gene: TRBV10-3; D gene: TRBD1; clone size: .; J gene: TRBJ2-3; CDR3 DNA: TGTGCCATCAGCCGGGACAGGCCCGCAGATACGCAGTATTTT; CDR3 protein: CAISRDRPADTQYF
CDR3 length: 14; V gene: TRBV2; D gene: TRBD1; clone size: .; J gene: TRBJ2-1; CDR3 DNA: TGTGCCAGCAGACGGGACAGGCAGTACAATGAGCAGTTCTTC; CDR3 protein: CASRRDRQYNEQFF
CDR3 length: 14; V gene: TRBV12-3/TRBV12-4; D gene: TRBD1; clone size: .; J gene: TRBJ1-5; CDR3 DNA: TGTGCCAGCAGTGCCCGGGACAGTAGGCAGCCCCAGCATTTT; CDR3 protein: CASSARDSRQPQHF
CDR3 length: 12; V gene: TRBV6-2/TRBV6-3; D gene: .; clone size: few; J gene: TRBJ2-1; CDR3 DNA: TGTGCCAGCAGTTCGACCCCAGGGAAGCAGTTCTTC; CDR3 protein: CASSSTPGKQFF
CDR3 length: 16; V gene: TRBV12-3/TRBV12-4; D gene: TRBD2; clone size: many; J gene: TRBJ2-1; CDR3 DNA: TGTGCCAGCAGTTTAAGTGATCGACTAGCGGGAGTTGAGCAGTTCTTC; CDR3 protein: CASSLSDRLAGVEQFF